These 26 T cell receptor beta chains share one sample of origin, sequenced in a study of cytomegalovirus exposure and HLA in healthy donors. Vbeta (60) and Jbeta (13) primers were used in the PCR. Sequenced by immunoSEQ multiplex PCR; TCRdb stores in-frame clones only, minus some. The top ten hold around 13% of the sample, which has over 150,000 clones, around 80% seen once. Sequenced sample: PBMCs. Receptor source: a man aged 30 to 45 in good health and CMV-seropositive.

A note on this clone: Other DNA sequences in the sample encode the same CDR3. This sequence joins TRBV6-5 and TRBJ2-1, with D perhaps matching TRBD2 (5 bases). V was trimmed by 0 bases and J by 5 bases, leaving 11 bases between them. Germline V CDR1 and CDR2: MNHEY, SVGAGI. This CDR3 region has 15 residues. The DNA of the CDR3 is TGTGCCAGCAGTTACTCGACTTCGGGAAACAATGAGCAGTTCTTC. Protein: CASSYSTSGNNEQFF.

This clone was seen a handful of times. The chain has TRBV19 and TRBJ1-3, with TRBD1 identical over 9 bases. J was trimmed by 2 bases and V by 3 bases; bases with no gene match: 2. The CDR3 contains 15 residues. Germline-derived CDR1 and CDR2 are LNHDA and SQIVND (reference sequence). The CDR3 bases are TGTGCCAGTAGTATCGGGACAGGGACTGGAAACACCATATATTTT. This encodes CASSIGTGTGNTIYF.

Written as DNA, the CDR3 is TGTGCCAGCAGCGTCGGGGAGGGACTTGGCTACGAGCAGTACTTC. Amino acids: CASSVGEGLGYEQYF. The chain has TRBV9 and TRBJ2-7; 7 positions agree with TRBD2. The V segment lost 2 bases and the J segment 3 bases; nucleotides outside the gene matches: 8. From germline, CDR1 is SGDLS and CDR2 YYNGEE. The length of the CDR3 is 15 residues.

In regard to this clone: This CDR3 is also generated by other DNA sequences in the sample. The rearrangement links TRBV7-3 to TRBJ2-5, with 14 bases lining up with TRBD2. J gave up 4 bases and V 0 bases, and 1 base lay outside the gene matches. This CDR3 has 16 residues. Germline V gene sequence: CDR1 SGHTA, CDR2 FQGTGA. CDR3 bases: TGTGCCAGCAGCTTAACTGGGACTAGCGGGAGAGAGACCCAGTACTTC. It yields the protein CASSLTGTSGRETQYF.

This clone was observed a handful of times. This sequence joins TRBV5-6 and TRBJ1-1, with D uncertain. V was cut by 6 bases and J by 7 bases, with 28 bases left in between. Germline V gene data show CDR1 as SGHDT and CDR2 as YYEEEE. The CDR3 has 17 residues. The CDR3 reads CASTPLIRGRLLGEAFF. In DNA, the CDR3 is TGTGCCAGCACCCCGCTCATCCGTGGGCGTCTCTTGGGTGAAGCTTTCTTT.

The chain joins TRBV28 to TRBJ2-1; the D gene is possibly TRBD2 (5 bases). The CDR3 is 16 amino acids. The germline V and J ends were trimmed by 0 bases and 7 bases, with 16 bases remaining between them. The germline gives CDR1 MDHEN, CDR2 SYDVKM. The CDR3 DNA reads TGTGCCAGCAGTTTATGGGGGAGAGGCGCTGGGAATGAGCAGTTCTTC. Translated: CASSLWGRGAGNEQFF. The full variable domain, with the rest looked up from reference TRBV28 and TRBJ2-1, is DVKVTQSSRYLVKRTGEKVFLECVQDMDHENMFWYRQDPGLGLRLIYFSYDVKMKEKGDIPEGYSVSREKKERFSLILESASTNQTSMYLCASSLWGRGAGNEQFFGPGTRLTVL.

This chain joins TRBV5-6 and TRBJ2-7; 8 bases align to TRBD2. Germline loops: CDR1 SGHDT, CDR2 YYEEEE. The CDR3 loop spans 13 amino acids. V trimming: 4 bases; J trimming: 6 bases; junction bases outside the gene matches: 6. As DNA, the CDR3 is TGTGCCAGCAGCCCGGGGGGGGTAGGCGAGCAGTACTTC. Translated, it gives CASSPGGVGEQYF.

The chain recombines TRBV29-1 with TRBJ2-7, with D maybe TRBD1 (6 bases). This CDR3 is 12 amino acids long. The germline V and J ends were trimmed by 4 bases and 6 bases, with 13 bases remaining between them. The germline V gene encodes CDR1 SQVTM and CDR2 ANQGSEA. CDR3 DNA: TGCAGCGTTGTGCAGGGGCAGGGCGAGCAGTACTTC. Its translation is CSVVQGQGEQYF.

The CDR3 region is CASSEYTRARGTEAFF. DNA for the CDR3: TGTGCCAGCAGTGAATATACGAGGGCGCGCGGCACTGAAGCTTTCTTT. The V call is TRBV25-1, the J call TRBJ1-1; the D is unclear. The CDR3 is 16 residues long. The V gene's germline CDR1 is MGHDK and CDR2 SYGVNS. V gave up 0 bases and J gave up 4 bases, with 15 bases separating them.

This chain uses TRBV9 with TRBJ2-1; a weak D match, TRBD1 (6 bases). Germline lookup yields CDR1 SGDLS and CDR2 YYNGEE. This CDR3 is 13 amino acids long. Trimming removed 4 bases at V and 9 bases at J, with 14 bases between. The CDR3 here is CASSNRVRGEQFF. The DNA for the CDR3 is TGTGCCAGCAGCAACAGGGTCCGGGGTGAGCAGTTCTTC.

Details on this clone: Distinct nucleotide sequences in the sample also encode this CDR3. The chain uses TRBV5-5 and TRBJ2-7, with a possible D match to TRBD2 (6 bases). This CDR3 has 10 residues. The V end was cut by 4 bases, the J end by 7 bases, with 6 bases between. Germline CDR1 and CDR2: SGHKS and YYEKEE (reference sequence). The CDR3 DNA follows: TGTGCCAGCAGCGGGAGGGAGCAGTACTTC. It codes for CASSGREQYF.

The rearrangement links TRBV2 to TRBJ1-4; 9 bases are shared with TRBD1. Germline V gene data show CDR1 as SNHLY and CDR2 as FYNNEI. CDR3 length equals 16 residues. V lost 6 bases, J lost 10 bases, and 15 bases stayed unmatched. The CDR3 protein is CASSIPSQGASGKLFF. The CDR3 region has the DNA TGTGCCAGCAGCATCCCGTCACAGGGGGCGTCTGGAAAACTGTTTTTT.

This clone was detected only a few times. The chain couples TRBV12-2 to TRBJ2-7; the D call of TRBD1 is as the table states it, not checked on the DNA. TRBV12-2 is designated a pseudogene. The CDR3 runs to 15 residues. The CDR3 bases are TGTGCAAGTCGTCCCCACGACAGGATCCTCTACGAGCAGTACTTC. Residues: CASRPHDRILYEQYF.

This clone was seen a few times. The CDR3 sequence: CASGKGATAGTDTQYF. In nucleotides, the CDR3 is TGTGCTAGTGGTAAAGGTGCGACAGCTGGAACAGATACGCAGTATTTT. The chain uses TRBV12-5 and TRBJ2-3, with D possibly TRBD1 on 5 matching bases. Germline V gene lookup returns CDR1 LGHNT and CDR2 FRNRAP. Trimming pared 5 bases from V and 3 bases from J, leaving 18 bases between. The length of the CDR3 is 16 residues.

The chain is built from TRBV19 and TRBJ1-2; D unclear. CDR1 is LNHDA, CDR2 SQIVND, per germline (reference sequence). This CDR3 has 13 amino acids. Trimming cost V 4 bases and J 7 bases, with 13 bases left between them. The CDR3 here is CASSTITESGYTF. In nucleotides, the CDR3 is TGTGCCAGTAGTACCATTACAGAGAGTGGCTACACCTTC.

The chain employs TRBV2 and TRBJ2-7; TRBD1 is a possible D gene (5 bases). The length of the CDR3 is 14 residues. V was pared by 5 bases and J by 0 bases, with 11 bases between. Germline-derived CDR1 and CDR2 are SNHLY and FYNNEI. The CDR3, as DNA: TGTGCCAGCAGTTCAGGGCAACACTCCTACGAGCAGTACTTC. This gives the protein CASSSGQHSYEQYF.

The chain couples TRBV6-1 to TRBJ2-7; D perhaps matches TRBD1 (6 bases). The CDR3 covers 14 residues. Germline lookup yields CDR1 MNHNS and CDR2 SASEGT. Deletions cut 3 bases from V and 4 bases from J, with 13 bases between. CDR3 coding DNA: TGTGCCAGCAGTGAGGGGGCCGTGGGGTACGAGCAGTACTTC. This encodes CASSEGAVGYEQYF.

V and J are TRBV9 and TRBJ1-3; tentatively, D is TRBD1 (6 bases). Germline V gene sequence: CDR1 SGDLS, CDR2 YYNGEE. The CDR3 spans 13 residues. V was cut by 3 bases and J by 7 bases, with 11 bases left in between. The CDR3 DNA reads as TGTGCCAGCAGCGGTCAGGGGACCAACACCATATATTTT. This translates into CASSGQGTNTIYF. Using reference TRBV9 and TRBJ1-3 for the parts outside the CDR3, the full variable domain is DSGVTQTPKHLITATGQRVTLRCSPRSGDLSVYWYQQSLDQGLQFLIQYYNGEERAKGNILERFSAQQFPDLHSELNLSSLELGDSALYFCASSGQGTNTIYFGEGSWLTVV.

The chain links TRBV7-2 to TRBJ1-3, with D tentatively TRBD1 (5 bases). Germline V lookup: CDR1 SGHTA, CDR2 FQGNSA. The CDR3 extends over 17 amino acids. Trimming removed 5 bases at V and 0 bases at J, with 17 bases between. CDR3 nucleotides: TGTGCCAGCAGCCTCGGTTTGGGGCCCTACTCTGGAAACACCATATATTTT. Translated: CASSLGLGPYSGNTIYF. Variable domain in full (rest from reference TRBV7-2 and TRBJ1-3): GAGVSQSPSNKVTEKGKDVELRCDPISGHTALYWYRQSLGQGLEFLIYFQGNSAPDKSGLPSDRFSAERTGGSVSTLTIQRTQQEDSAVYLCASSLGLGPYSGNTIYFGEGSWLTVV.

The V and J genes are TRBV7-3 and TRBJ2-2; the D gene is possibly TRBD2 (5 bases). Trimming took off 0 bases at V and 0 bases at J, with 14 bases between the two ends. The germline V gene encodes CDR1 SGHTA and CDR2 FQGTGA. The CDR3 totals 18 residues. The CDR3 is CASSLTVRGASNTGELFF. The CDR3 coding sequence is TGTGCCAGCAGCTTAACAGTCCGGGGAGCCTCGAACACCGGGGAGCTGTTTTTT.

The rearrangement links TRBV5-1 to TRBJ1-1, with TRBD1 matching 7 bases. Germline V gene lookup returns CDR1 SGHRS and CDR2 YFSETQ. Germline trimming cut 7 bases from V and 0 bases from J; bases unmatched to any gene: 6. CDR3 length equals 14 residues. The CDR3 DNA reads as TGCGCCAGCGGGACAGCAGCAGTGAACACTGAAGCTTTCTTT. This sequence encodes CASGTAAVNTEAFF.

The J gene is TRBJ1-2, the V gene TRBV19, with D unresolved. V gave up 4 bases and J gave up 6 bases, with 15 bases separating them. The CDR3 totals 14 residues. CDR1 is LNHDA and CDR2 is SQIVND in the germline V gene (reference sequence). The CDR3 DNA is TGTGCCAGTAGTAGGCCTTCCTCGCCGCATGGCTACACCTTC. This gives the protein CASSRPSSPHGYTF.

The chain's CDR3 is CASSLGELSGNTIYF. The CDR3 DNA follows: TGTGCCAGCAGCTTGGGAGAGCTCTCTGGAAACACCATATATTTT. The chain carries TRBV7-9 and TRBJ1-3; D is ambiguous. The CDR3 is made up of 15 amino acids. V lost 3 bases to trimming and J lost 0 bases, with 9 bases between them. The V gene's germline CDR1 is SEHNR and CDR2 FQNEAQ (reference sequence).

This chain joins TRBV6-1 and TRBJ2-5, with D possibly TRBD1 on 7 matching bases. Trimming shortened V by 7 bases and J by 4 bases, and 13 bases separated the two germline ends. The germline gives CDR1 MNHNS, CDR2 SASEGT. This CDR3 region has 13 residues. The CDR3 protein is CASNPGGRETQYF. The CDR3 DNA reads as TGTGCCAGCAACCCAGGGGGGCGAGAGACCCAGTACTTC.

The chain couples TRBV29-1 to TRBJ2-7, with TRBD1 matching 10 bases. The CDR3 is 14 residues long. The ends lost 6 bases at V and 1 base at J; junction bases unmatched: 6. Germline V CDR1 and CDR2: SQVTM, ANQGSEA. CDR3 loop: CSVLRQGASYEQYF. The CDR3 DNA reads TGCAGCGTCCTAAGACAGGGGGCATCCTACGAGCAGTACTTC.

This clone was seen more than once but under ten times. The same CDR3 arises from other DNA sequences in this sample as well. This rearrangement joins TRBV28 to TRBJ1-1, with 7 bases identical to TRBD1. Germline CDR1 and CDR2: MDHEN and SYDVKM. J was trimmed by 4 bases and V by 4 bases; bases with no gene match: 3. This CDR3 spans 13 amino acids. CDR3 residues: CASSWDRGTEAFF. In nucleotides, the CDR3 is TGTGCCAGCAGTTGGGACAGAGGCACTGAAGCTTTCTTT.